This T cell receptor (beta chain) was sequenced for a study of T cell repertoires in cytomegalovirus infection. TCRdb re-called the reads through MiXCR, storing one row per CDR3 protein. The table records roughly 630,000 distinct CDR3 sequences, less than 25% of them present only once. This CDR3 contains 14 residues. Per germline, CDR1 SQVTM and CDR2 ANQGSEA. Trimming stripped 4 bases from V and 8 bases from J, with 17 bases between. General study findings and limits: Clonotype analysis showed dominance of the ex vivo response by HLA-C-restricted CMV-specific TCR beta clonotypes.

This clonotype has just a few counts. Its antigen remains unknown. The gene calls are TRBV29-1 and TRBJ1-4; D may be TRBD1 (5 bases). The sequence was collected from a human donor in good health (CMV status not recorded). Some clones in this sample may be carry-over from other donors' samples. Sequenced sample: CD8+ T cells from PBMCs. CDR3 region: CSVGNGGGYEKLFF. For the CDR3, the DNA is TGCAGCGTTGGGAATGGGGGTGGATACGAAAAACTGTTTTTT.